Each of the 3 T cell receptor beta chains below was sequenced from the same sample in a study of cytomegalovirus exposure and HLA in healthy donors. PCR amplification relied on 60 Vbeta primers (plus 13 Jbeta primers). Here immunoSEQ multiplex PCR was the method, and the copy in TCRdb shows in-frame clones only, minus some. Among some 140,000 clones, about 80% were seen once, and the ten largest hold approximately 6.2%. Sequenced material: PBMCs. Receptor source: a man aged 35 to 55 in good health and CMV-seropositive.

This clone occurred a few times. This chain uses TRBV28 with TRBJ1-3; D is unclear. V lost 6 bases and J lost 8, with 14 bases in between. The CDR3 has 13 residues. Germline V gene data show CDR1 as MDHEN and CDR2 as SYDVKM. The CDR3 loop is CASRLKRSDTIYF. The CDR3 bases are TGTGCCAGCAGGCTTAAGAGATCGGACACCATATATTTT.

The chain couples TRBV10-1 to TRBJ2-5; D is ambiguous. Trimming left V 7 bases short and J 0 bases short, with 9 bases between. The CDR3 extends over 13 amino acids. CDR1 is WNHNN and CDR2 is SYGVQD in the germline V gene (reference sequence). Written as DNA, the CDR3 is TGCGCCAGCATTGGTCAGTACCAAGAGACCCAGTACTTC. This gives the protein CASIGQYQETQYF.

This clone was seen only a few times. The chain recombines TRBV14 with TRBJ1-1; D gene ambiguous. The ends were cut back, 1 base at V and 1 base at J, with 4 bases in the middle. The CDR3 runs to 13 residues. Germline lookup yields CDR1 SGHDN and CDR2 FVKESK. The CDR3 sequence is CASSQVRNTEAFF. CDR3 nucleotide sequence: TGTGCCAGCAGCCAAGTCAGGAACACTGAAGCTTTCTTT.